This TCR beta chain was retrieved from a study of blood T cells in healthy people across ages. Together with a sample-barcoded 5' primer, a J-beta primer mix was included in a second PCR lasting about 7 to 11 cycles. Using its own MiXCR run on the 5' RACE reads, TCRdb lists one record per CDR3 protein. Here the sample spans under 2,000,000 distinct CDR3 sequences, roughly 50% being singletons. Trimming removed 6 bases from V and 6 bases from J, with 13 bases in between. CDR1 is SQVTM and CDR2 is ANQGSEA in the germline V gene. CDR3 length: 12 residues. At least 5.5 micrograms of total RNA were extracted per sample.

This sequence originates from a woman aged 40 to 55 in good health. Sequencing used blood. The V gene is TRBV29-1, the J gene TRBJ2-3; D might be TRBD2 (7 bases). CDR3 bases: TGCAGCGTCCCCCGGGGGGCGGATACGCAGTATTTT. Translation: CSVPRGADTQYF.